The present entry profiles one T cell receptor beta chain with its context. The sample is drawn from a study of blood T cell repertoires in COVID-19. The wider study: Whether acute or convalescent, the COVID-19 samples came from the United States, Italy and Spain. PBMCs, B-cell-depleted T cells, or T cells provided the cDNA or gDNA that made up the material.

Source study methods: Reference gene primer amplification in the assay estimated nucleated cell counts. Clones were sequenced by immunoSEQ multiplex PCR, and TCRdb holds only the in-frame ones, with some missing. That table furnishes V, J and clone size, whereas the DNA furnished D and trimming. Among about 310,000 clones listed, approximately 90% were seen once. V dropped 0 bases and J dropped 4; count of bases not matched to a gene: 11. The CDR3 contains 19 residues. CDR1 and CDR2 from the germline V gene are SGHAT and FQNNGV. This chain joins TRBV11-2 and TRBJ2-1; 11 nucleotides line up with TRBD2. The TCR sequence derives from a man aged 18 to 29 with active or convalescent COVID-19. The material sequenced was peripheral blood. CDR3 nucleotides: TGTGCCAGCAGCTTAGATGAGACTCTAGCGGGAGGATTTTACAATGAGCAGTTCTTC. This codes for CASSLDETLAGGFYNEQFF.